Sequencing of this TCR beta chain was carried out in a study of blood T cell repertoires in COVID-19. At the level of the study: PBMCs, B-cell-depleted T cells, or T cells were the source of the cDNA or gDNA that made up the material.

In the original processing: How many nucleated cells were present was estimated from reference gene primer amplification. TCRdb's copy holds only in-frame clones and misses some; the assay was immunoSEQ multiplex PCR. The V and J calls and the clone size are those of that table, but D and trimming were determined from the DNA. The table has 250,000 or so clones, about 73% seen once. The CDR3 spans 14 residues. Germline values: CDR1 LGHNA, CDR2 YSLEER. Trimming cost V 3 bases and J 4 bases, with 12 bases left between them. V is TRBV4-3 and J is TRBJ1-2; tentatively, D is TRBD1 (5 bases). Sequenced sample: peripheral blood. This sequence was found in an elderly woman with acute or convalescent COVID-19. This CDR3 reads CASSQQGGPYGYTF. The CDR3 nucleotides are TGCGCCAGCAGCCAGCAGGGTGGCCCCTATGGCTACACCTTC.